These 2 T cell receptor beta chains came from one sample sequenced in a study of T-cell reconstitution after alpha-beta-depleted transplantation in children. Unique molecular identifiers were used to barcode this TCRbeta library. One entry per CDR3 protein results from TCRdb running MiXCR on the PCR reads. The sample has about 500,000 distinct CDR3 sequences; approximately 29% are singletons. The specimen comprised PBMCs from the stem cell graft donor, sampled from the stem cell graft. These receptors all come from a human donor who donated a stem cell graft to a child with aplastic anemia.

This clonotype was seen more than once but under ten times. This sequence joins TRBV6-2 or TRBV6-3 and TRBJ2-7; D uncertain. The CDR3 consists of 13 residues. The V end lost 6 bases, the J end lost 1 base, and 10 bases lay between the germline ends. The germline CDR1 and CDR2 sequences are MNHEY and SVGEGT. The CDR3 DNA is TGTGCCAGCAGCAATCAGGAATCCTACGAGCAGTACGTC. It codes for CASSNQESYEQYV.

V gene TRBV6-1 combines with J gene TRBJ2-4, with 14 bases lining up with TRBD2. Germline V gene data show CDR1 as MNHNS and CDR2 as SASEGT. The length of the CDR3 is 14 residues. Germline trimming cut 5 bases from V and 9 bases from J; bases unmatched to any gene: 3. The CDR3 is CASSTGTSGGIQYF. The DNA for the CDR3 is TGTGCCAGCAGTACCGGGACTAGCGGGGGCATTCAGTACTTC.